This T cell receptor (beta chain) was found in a study of radiation and T cells in renal cell carcinoma. Study-level points and caveats: Pretreatment tumor biopsies were lacking, so baseline clonotypes are unknown.

About this clone: Its antigen is unidentified.

Documented time point: blood 4 weeks post-SBRT, at nephrectomy. Indicated treatment: 15 Gy SBRT to primary tumor, nephrectomy 4 weeks later. Nephrectomy followed 15 Gy stereotactic body radiation by 4 weeks. Assay used: immunoSEQ multiplex PCR; TCRdb lists only in-frame clones, some missing. Among tens of thousands of clones listed, over 80% were seen once. Germline-derived CDR1 and CDR2 are MNHNY and SVGAGI (reference sequence). The CDR3 covers 15 residues. V was cut by 7 bases and J by 0 bases, with 13 bases left in between. The chain has TRBV6-6 and TRBJ1-3; D is uncertain. This receptor was identified in a man aged 45-60 years with renal cell carcinoma. The sample consisted of blood, taken from a patient whose treatment included radiotherapy and nephrectomy. CDR3 DNA sequence: TGTGCCAGCACCAAGACATTATCCTCTGGAAACACCATATATTTT. This gives the protein CASTKTLSSGNTIYF.